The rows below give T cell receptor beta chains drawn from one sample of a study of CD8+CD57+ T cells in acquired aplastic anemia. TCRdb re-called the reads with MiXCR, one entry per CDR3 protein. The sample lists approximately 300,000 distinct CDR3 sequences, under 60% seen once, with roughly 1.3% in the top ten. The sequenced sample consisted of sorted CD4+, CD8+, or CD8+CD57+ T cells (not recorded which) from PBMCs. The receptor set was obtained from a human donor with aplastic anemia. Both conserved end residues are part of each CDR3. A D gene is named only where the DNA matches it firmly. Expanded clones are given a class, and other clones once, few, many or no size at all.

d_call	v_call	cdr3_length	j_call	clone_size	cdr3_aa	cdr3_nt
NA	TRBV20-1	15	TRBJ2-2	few	CSARLGLGDTGELFF	TGCAGTGCGAGGTTAGGGCTAGGTGACACCGGGGAGCTGTTTTTT
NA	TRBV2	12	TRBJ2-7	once	CASSEGSHEQYF	TGTGCCAGCAGTGAAGGGAGCCACGAGCAGTACTTC
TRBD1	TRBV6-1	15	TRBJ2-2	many	CASRLWTGKAGELFF	TGTGCCAGCAGGCTATGGACAGGGAAGGCCGGGGAGCTGTTTTTT
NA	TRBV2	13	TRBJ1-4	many	CASSPRPRERLFF	TGTGCCAGCAGTCCCCGACCTCGGGAGAGACTGTTTTTT
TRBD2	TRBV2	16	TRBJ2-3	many	CASESTSGGGGGTQYF	TGTGCCAGCGAGTCTACTAGCGGGGGGGGAGGAGGGACGCAGTATTTT
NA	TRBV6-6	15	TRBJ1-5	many	CASSKRRDSNQPQHF	TGTGCCAGCAGCAAGCGCAGGGATAGCAATCAGCCCCAGCATTTT
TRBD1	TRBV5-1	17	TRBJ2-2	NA	CASSLGTGDPGPGELFF	TGCGCCAGCAGCTTAGGGACAGGGGATCCAGGACCCGGGGAGCTGTTTTTT
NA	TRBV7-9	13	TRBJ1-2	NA	CASSLARQLGYTF	TGTGCCAGCAGCTTAGCTCGTCAGTTGGGCTACACCTTC
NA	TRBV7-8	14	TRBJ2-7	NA	CASSLAGFSYEQYF	TGTGCCAGCAGCTTAGCGGGGTTCTCCTACGAGCAGTACTTC
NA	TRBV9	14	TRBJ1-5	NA	CASRDLGGGQPQHF	TGTGCCAGCCGGGACTTAGGGGGAGGTCAGCCCCAGCATTTT
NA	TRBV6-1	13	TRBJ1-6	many	CASSEREDSPLHF	TGTGCCAGCAGTGAGAGGGAGGATTCACCCCTCCACTTT
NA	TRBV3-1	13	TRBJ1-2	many	CASSQEGQTRYTF	TGTGCCAGCAGCCAAGAAGGACAGACTCGCTACACCTTC